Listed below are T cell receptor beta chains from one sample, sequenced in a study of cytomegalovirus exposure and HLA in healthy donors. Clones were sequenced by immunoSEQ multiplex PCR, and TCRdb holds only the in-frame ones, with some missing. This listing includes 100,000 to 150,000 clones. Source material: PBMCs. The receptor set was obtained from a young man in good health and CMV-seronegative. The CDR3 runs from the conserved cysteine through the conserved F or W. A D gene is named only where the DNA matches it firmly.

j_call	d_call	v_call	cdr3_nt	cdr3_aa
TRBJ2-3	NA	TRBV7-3	TGTGCCAGCAGCTTAATTCCCAGGGTTCCAGATACGCAGTATTTT	CASSLIPRVPDTQYF
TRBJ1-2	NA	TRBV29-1	TGCAGCGTTGTAGCGCGTGCTATCGATGGCTACACCTTC	CSVVARAIDGYTF
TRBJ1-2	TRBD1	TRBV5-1	TGCGCCAGCAGTCCAACAACAGGGGAATCTTACGGTTACACCTTC	CASSPTTGESYGYTF
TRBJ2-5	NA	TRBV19	TGTGCCAGTAGTCCAGGGAACCAAGAGACCCAGTACTTC	CASSPGNQETQYF
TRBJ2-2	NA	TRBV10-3	TGTGCCATCAAGGTCCCACAGGGCTTGACCGGGGAGCTGTTTTTT	CAIKVPQGLTGELFF
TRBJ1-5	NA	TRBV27	TGTGCCAGCAGTTCCTCCCCAGATCAGCCCCAGCATTTT	CASSSSPDQPQHF
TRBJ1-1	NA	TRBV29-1	TGCAGCGTTGTTCCAGAAGTGAACACTGAAGCTTTCTTT	CSVVPEVNTEAFF
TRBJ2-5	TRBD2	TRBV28	TGTGCCAGCATCCCCTCTTTGCGGGGGGTCGTAAAGACCCAGTACTTC	CASIPSLRGVVKTQYF
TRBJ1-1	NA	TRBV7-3	TGTGCCAGCAGCACAGGGACCAACACTGAAGCTTTCTTT	CASSTGTNTEAFF
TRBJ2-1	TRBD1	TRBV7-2	TGTGCCAGCAGCCCCAGGGGGACCCCTTCTGGAAACTCCTACAATGAGCAGTTCTTC	CASSPRGTPSGNSYNEQFF
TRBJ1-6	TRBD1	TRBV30	TGTGCCTGGAAGGACAGGAATAATTCACCCCTCCACTTT	CAWKDRNNSPLHF
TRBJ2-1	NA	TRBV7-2	TGTGCCAGCAGCTTAGTTTGGCGGGACAATGAGCAGTTCTTC	CASSLVWRDNEQFF
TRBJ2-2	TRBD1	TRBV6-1	TGTGCCAGCCCCCGGGACAGGAACACCGGGGAGCTGTTTTTT	CASPRDRNTGELFF
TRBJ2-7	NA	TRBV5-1	TGCGCCAGCAGCTTGGAGGCGGGGATGTCCTACGAGCAGTACTTC	CASSLEAGMSYEQYF
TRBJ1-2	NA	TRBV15	TGTGCCACCAGCAGAGATGCGTCCGAGCGAGGATATGGCTACACCTTC	CATSRDASERGYGYTF
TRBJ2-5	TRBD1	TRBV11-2	TGTGCCAGCAGCTTAGAACAGGGGTTGACCCAGTACTTC	CASSLEQGLTQYF
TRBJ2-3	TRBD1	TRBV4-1	TGCGCCAGCAGCCTGGGACAGGGGGTTCCAGATACGCAGTATTTT	CASSLGQGVPDTQYF
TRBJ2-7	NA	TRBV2	TGTGCCAGCAGTCTGTTGGCGGGGAGCTACGAGCAGTACTTC	CASSLLAGSYEQYF
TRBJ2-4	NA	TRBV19	TGTGCCAGTAGTATAGGAGTGGCAGGGGGGTTTCTAGCCAAAAACATTCAGTACTTC	CASSIGVAGGFLAKNIQYF